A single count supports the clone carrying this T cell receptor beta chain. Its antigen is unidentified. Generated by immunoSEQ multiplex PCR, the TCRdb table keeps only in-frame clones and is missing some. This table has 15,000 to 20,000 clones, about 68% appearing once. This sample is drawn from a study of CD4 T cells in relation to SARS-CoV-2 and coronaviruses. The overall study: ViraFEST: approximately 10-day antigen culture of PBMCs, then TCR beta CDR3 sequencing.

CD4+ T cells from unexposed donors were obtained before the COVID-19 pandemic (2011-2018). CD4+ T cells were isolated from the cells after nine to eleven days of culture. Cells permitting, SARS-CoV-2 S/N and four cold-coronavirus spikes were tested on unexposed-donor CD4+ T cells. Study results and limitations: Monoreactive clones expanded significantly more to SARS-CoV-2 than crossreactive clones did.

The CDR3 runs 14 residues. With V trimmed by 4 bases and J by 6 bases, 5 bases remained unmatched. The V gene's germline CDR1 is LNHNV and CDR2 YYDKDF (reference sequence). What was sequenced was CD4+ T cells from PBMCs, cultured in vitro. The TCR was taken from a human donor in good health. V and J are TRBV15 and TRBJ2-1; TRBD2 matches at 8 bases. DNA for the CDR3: TGTGCCACCAGCACCCCGGGACTAGTCAATGAGCAGTTCTTC. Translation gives CATSTPGLVNEQFF.